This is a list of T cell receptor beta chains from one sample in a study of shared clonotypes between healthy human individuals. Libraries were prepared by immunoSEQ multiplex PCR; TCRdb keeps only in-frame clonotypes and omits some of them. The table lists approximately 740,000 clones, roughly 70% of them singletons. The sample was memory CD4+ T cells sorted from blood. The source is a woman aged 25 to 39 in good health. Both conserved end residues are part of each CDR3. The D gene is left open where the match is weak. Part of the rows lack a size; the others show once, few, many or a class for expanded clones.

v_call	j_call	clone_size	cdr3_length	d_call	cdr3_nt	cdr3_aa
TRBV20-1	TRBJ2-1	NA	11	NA	TGCAGTGGACAGGCGGTCCATGAGCAGTTCTTC	CSGQAVHEQFF
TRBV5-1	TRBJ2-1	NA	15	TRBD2	TGCGCCAGCAGCCAGACTAGCGGGTCTTACAATGAGCAGTTCTTC	CASSQTSGSYNEQFF
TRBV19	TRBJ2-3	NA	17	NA	TGTGCCAGTAGACGTAGGGGCTCAGGGAAGAGCACAGATACGCAGTATTTT	CASRRRGSGKSTDTQYF
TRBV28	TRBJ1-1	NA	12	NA	TGTGCCAGCAGTTTAAAGGTCCGTGAAGCTTTCTTT	CASSLKVREAFF
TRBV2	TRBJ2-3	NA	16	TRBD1	TGTGCCAGCACCCGGGACAGTGGGCGGTCCACAGATACGCAGTATTTT	CASTRDSGRSTDTQYF
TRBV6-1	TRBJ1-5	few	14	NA	TGTGCCAGCAGTGAGGACGGAGTGGGTCAGCCCCAGCATTTT	CASSEDGVGQPQHF
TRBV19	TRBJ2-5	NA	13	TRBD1	TGTGCCAGTAGTGACGACAGGGCCGAGACCCAGTACTTC	CASSDDRAETQYF
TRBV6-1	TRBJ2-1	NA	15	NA	TGTGCCAGCAGTGATGGAACGGGAGCAGGAATAGAGCAGTTCTTC	CASSDGTGAGIEQFF
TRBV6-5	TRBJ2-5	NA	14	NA	TGTGCCAGCAGTTACCAGGCAGGAGGAGAGACCCAGTACTTC	CASSYQAGGETQYF
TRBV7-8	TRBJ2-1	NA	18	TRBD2	TGTGCCAGCAGCTTAAGTAGCGGGACATCGAGGGCTTACAATGAGCAGTTCTTC	CASSLSSGTSRAYNEQFF
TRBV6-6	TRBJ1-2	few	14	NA	TGTGCCAGCAGTCTCCAGGGAGGGGCTGATGGCTACACCTTC	CASSLQGGADGYTF
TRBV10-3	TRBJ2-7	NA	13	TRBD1	TGTGCCAGCGCCGGGACAGTAACCTACGAGCAGTACTTC	CASAGTVTYEQYF
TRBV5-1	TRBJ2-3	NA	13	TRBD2	TGCGCCAGCGGACGACTAGCCACAGATACGCAGTATTTT	CASGRLATDTQYF
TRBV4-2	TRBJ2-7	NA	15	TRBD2	TGTGCCAGCAGCCCACAAAGCGGGAGCTCCTACGAGCAGTACTTC	CASSPQSGSSYEQYF
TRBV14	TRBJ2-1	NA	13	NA	TGTGCCAGCAGCCAAGGCAGAGTCAATGAGCAGTTCTTC	CASSQGRVNEQFF
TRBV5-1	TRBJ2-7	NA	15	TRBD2	TGCGCCAGCAGCTTGGGGACTAGCGGTGACTACGAGCAGTACTTC	CASSLGTSGDYEQYF
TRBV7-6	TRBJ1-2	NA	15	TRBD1	TGTGCCAGCAGCCCCTGGACAGGGATTAACTATGGCTACACCTTC	CASSPWTGINYGYTF
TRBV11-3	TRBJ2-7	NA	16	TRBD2	TGTGCCAGCAGCTTGCCTCTAGCGGGGGACCCCTACGAGCAGTACTTC	CASSLPLAGDPYEQYF
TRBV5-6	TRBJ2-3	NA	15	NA	TGTGCCAGCAGCTTGGCGACGACTAGCACAGATACGCAGTATTTT	CASSLATTSTDTQYF
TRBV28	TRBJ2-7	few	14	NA	TGTGCCAGCAACTCTGGGAACGCAAACTACGAGCAGTACTTC	CASNSGNANYEQYF
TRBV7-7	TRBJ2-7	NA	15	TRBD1	TGTGCCAGCAGCTTTAGACAGGGGTCTACCTACGAGCAGTACTTC	CASSFRQGSTYEQYF
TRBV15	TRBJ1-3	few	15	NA	TGTGCCACCAGCCGGGGGTGGGGGCCTGGAAACACCATATATTTT	CATSRGWGPGNTIYF
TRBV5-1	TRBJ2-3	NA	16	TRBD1	TGCGCCAGCAGCTTCGAGGGCGAGACAGGGGTAGATACGCAGTATTTT	CASSFEGETGVDTQYF
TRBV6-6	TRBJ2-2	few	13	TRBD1	TGTGCCAGCAGATTACAGGGGGTGGGGGAGCTGTTTTTT	CASRLQGVGELFF
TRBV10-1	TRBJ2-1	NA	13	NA	TGCGCCAGCAGTGAACATAGGACGAATGAGCAGTTCTTC	CASSEHRTNEQFF
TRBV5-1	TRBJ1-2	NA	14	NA	TGCGCCAGCAGCTTGGGTGGCGGAAACTATGGCTACACCTTC	CASSLGGGNYGYTF
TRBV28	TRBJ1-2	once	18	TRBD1	TGTGCCAGCAGATCTCGGAGGGACAGGGGGCAAAGGCACTATGGCTACACCTTC	CASRSRRDRGQRHYGYTF
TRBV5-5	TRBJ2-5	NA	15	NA	TGTGCCAGCAGCTTTCCCCCGCCATCGGGCGGGACCCAGTACTTC	CASSFPPPSGGTQYF
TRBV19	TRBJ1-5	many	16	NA	TGTGCCAGTAGAACCCAACAGGGCTCCGGTGGGCAGCCCCAGCATTTT	CASRTQQGSGGQPQHF
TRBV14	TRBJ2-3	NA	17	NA	TGTGCCAGCAGCCAAGCAATTACAGCGCTTTTCGCAGATACGCAGTATTTT	CASSQAITALFADTQYF
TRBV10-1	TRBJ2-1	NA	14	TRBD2	TGCGCCAGTGGACTAGCGGGGGAGTACAATGAGCAGTTCTTC	CASGLAGEYNEQFF
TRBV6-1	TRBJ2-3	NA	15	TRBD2	TGTGCCAGCACCGAAAGGGGACTAGCAATAGATACGCAGTATTTT	CASTERGLAIDTQYF
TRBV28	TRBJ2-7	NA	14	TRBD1	TGTGCCAGCAGCGCTAGGGACAGGGGCCACGAGCAGTACTTC	CASSARDRGHEQYF
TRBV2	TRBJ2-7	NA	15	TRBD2	TGTGCCAGCACGCCAGAACTAGCGGCATCCTACGAGCAGTACTTC	CASTPELAASYEQYF
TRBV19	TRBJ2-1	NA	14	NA	TGTGCCAGTAGTATAGGGGGGCCAGTCAATGAGCAGTTCTTC	CASSIGGPVNEQFF
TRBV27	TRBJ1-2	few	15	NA	TGTGCCAGCAGTTCTGAGGCCGGGACGGGGTATGGCTACACCTTC	CASSSEAGTGYGYTF
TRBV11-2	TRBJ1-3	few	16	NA	TGTGCCAGCAGCGGGTGGAGGGGCCGCCCTGGAAACACCATATATTTT	CASSGWRGRPGNTIYF
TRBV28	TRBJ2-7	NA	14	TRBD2	TGTGCCAGCGGCCCCGGGACTAGCTATGAGCAGCAGTACTTC	CASGPGTSYEQQYF
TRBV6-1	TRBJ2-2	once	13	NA	TGTGCCAGCTCCCCGATAAGGACCGGGGAGCTGTTTTTT	CASSPIRTGELFF
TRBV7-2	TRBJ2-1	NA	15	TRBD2	TGTGCCAGCAGCCCAATTAGCGGGAGGGTCAGTGAGCAGTTCTTC	CASSPISGRVSEQFF
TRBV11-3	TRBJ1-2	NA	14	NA	TGTGCCACCCGGGGTAGGGATTCGAGCGATGGCTACACCTTC	CATRGRDSSDGYTF
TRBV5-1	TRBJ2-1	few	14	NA	TGCGCCAGCAGCCCCGGGTATCCTCACAATGAGCAGTTCTTC	CASSPGYPHNEQFF
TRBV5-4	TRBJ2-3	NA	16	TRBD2	TGTGCCAGCAGCTTGGTTCCAGCGGGAAACACAGATACGCAGTATTTT	CASSLVPAGNTDTQYF
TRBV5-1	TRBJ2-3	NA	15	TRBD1	TGCGCCAGCAAATGGTCCACAGGGGAAACAGATACGCAGTATTTT	CASKWSTGETDTQYF
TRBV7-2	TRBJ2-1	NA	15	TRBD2	TGTGCCAGCAGCCTGGTGCGGGAGGGCCTAGGCGGGCAGTTCTTC	CASSLVREGLGGQFF